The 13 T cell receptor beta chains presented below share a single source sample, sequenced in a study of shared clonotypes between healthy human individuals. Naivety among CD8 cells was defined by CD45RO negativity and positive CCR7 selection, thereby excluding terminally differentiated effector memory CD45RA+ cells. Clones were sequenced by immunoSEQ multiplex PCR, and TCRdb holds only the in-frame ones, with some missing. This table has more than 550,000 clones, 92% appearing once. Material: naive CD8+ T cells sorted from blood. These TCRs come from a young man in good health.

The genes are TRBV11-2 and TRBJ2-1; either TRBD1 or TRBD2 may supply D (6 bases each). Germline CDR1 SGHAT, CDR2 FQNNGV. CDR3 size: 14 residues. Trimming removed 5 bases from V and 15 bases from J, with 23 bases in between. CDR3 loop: CASSRSPGASGGFF. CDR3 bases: TGTGCCAGCAGCCGGAGTCCAGGGGCCTCCGGGGGGTTCTTC.

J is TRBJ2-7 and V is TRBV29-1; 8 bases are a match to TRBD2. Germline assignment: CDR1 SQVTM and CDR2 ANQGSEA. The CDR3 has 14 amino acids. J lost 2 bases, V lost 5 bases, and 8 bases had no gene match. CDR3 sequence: CSVSFVGRAYEQYF. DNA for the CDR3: TGCAGCGTTAGTTTTGTCGGGAGGGCCTACGAGCAGTACTTC.

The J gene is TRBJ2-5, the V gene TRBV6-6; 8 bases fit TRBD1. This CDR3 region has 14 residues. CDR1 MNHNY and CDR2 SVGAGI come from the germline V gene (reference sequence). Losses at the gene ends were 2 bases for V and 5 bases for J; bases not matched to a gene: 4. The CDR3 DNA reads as TGTGCCAGCAGTTACGCAGGGGGCGGGGAGACCCAGTACTTC. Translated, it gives CASSYAGGGETQYF.

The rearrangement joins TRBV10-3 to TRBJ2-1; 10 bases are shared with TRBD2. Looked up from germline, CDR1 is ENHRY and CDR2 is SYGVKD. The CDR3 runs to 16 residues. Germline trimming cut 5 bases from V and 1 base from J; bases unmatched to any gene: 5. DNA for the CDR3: TGTGCCATCAGTTCGTCGGGACTAGCGTCCTACAATGAGCAGTTCTTC. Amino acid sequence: CAISSSGLASYNEQFF.

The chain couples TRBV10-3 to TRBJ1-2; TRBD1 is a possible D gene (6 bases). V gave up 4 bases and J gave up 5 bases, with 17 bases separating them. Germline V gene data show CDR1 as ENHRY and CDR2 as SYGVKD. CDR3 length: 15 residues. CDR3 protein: CAISGWVQTGYGYTF. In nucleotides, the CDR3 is TGTGCCATCAGTGGGTGGGTCCAAACAGGGTATGGCTACACCTTC.

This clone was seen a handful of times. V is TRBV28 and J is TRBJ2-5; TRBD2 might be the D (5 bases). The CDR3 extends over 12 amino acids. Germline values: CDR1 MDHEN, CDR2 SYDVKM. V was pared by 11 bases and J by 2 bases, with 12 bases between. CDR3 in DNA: TGTGCCGGTCCGGGATTACAAGAGACCCAGTACTTC. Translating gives CAGPGLQETQYF.

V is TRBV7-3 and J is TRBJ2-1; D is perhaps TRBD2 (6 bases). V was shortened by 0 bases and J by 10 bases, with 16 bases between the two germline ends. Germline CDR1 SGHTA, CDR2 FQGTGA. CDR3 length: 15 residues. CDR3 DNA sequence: TGTGCCAGCAGCTTAACCGGGAGTGGAAGTAAGGAGCAGTTCTTC. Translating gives CASSLTGSGSKEQFF.

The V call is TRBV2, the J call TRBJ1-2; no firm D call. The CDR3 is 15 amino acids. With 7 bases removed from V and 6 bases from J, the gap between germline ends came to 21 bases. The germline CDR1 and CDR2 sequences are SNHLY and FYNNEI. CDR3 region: CASILPGSYQDGYTF. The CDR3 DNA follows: TGTGCCAGCATTCTCCCTGGGTCCTACCAGGATGGCTACACCTTC.

CDR3 coding DNA: TGTGCCAGCAGCCAAGAGGGCAGGGACTACGAGCAGTACTTC. Its protein product is CASSQEGRDYEQYF. This sequence joins TRBV14 and TRBJ2-7; a possible D gene is TRBD1 (5 bases). Trimming removed 0 bases at V and 3 bases at J, with 9 bases between. CDR1 and CDR2 from the germline V gene are SGHDN and FVKESK. This CDR3 spans 14 amino acids. The variable domain in full, with the rest retrieved from reference TRBV14 and TRBJ2-7, is EAGVTQFPSHSVIEKGQTVTLRCDPISGHDNLYWYRRVMGKEIKFLLHFVKESKQDESGMPNNRFLAERTGGTYSTLKVQPAELEDSGVYFCASSQEGRDYEQYFGPGTRLTVT.

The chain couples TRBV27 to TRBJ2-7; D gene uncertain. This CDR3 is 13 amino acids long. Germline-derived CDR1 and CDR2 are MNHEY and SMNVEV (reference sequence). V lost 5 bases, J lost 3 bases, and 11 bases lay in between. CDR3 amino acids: CASSPLDFYEQYF. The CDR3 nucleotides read TGTGCCAGCAGTCCCCTAGACTTCTACGAGCAGTACTTC.

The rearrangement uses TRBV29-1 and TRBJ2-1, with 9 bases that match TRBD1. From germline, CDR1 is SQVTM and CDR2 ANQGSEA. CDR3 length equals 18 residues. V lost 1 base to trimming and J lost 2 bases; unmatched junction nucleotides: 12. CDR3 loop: CSVEVSTGGTRTYNEQFF. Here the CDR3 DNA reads TGCAGCGTTGAAGTGAGTACAGGGGGCACGAGGACCTACAATGAGCAGTTCTTC.

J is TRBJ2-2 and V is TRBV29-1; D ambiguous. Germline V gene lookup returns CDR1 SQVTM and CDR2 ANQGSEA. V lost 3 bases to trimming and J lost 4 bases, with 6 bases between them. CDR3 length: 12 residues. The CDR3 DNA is TGCAGCGTTGATGAAAGCACCGGGGAGCTGTTTTTT. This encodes CSVDESTGELFF.

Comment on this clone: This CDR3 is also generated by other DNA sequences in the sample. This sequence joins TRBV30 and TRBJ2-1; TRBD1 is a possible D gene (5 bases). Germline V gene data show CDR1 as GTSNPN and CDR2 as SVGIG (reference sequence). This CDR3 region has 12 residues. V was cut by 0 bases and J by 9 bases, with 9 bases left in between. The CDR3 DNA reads TGTGCCTGGAGTGTAGACCAGGGTGAGCAGTTCTTC. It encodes CAWSVDQGEQFF.